This T cell receptor beta chain was sequenced in a study of OX40 agonist ivuxolimab in advanced cancers. Study summary: Each patient was given ivuxolimab into a vein every 2 weeks, at 0.01 to 10 mg/kg. Study-level points and caveats: With doses of 0.1 to 3.0 mg/kg, CD4+ and CD8+ blood T cells had undergone clonal expansion by week 6.

Between the trimmed V and J ends, which lost 7 bases and 2 bases, there was a span of 15 bases. The germline CDR1 and CDR2 sequences are MDHEN and SYDVKM. CDR3 size: 14 residues. Autoimmune disease history or systemic immunosuppression disqualified patients. Regarding this clone: What it binds is not known.

Assay used: immunoSEQ multiplex PCR; TCRdb lists only in-frame clones, some missing. The sample shows about 70,000 clones, around 90% of them seen only once. This receptor was obtained from an adult with an advanced solid tumor such as melanoma, head and neck, liver or kidney cancer. The chain uses TRBV28 and TRBJ2-7, with a possible D match to TRBD2 (6 bases). Sample: CD4+ or CD8+ T cells sorted from blood, taken in a trial of the OX40 agonist ivuxolimab. The CDR3 coding sequence is TGTGCCAGCACCACCGGACTACCTACCTACGAGCAGTACTTC. This codes for CASTTGLPTYEQYF.